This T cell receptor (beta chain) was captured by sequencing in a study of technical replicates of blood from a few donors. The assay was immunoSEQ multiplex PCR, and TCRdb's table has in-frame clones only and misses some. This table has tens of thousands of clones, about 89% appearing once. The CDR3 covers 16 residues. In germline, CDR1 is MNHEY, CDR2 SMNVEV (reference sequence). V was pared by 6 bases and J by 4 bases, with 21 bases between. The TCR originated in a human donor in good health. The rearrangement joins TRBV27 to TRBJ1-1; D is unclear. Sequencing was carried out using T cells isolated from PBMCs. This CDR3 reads CASSLRQPVRGTEAFF. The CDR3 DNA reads TGTGCCAGCAGCCTCCGACAACCAGTGCGGGGCACTGAAGCTTTCTTT.